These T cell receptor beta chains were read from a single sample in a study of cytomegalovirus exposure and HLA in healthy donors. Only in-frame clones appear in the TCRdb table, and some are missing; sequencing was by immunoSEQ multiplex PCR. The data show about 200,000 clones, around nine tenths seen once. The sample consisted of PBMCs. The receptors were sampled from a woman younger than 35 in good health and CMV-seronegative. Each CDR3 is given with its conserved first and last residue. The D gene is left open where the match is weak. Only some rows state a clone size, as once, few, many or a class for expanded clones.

CDR3 DNA: TGTGCCAGCTCACCCTGGGGGGACGGGGAGCAGTACTTC; CDR3 protein: CASSPWGDGEQYF; D gene: .; J gene: TRBJ2-7; clone size: once; V gene: TRBV18
CDR3 DNA: TGTGCCAGCAGCTCGGGACTAAAAGCCTACGAGCAGTACTTC; CDR3 protein: CASSSGLKAYEQYF; D gene: TRBD2; J gene: TRBJ2-7; clone size: .; V gene: TRBV7-2
CDR3 DNA: TGTGCCTGGACGAGGGGCGGGATTACTGAAGCTTTCTTT; CDR3 protein: CAWTRGGITEAFF; D gene: .; J gene: TRBJ1-1; clone size: few; V gene: TRBV30
CDR3 DNA: TGTGCCAGCAGCGTAGCCAGGCAGGGGCTTAACTATGGCTACACCTTC; CDR3 protein: CASSVARQGLNYGYTF; D gene: .; J gene: TRBJ1-2; clone size: .; V gene: TRBV9
CDR3 DNA: TGTGCTATCAGAAGGGGCGGGGCCTACAATGAGCAGTTCTTC; CDR3 protein: CAIRRGGAYNEQFF; D gene: .; J gene: TRBJ2-1; clone size: .; V gene: TRBV27
CDR3 DNA: TGCGCCAGCAGCACAAACCCGGGACAGGGAACTGAAGCTTTCTTT; CDR3 protein: CASSTNPGQGTEAFF; D gene: TRBD1; J gene: TRBJ1-1; clone size: many; V gene: TRBV5-1
CDR3 DNA: TGTGCCAGCAGTGAATTTTCATGGGGGCTCTACGAGCAGTACTTC; CDR3 protein: CASSEFSWGLYEQYF; D gene: .; J gene: TRBJ2-7; clone size: .; V gene: TRBV6-1
CDR3 DNA: TGCGCCAGCAGCCCCTACCGACCCGCGGGCTACGAGCAGTACTTC; CDR3 protein: CASSPYRPAGYEQYF; D gene: .; J gene: TRBJ2-7; clone size: .; V gene: TRBV23-1
CDR3 DNA: TGTGCCAGCAGTGAAGGCGGGTACGGAAACACCATATATTTT; CDR3 protein: CASSEGGYGNTIYF; D gene: .; J gene: TRBJ1-3; clone size: few; V gene: TRBV2
CDR3 DNA: TGTGCCAGCAGCTTAGCCCTCGGGACTAGCGGGAGTACCAACGAGCAGTACTTC; CDR3 protein: CASSLALGTSGSTNEQYF; D gene: TRBD2; J gene: TRBJ2-7; clone size: .; V gene: TRBV13
CDR3 DNA: TGTGCCAGCAGCGTTGAATCGGTTGGGGGGACAGATACGCAGTATTTT; CDR3 protein: CASSVESVGGTDTQYF; D gene: .; J gene: TRBJ2-3; clone size: .; V gene: TRBV9
CDR3 DNA: TGCGCCAGCAGCCAAGATAGTAGGACAGGGTATTCAAACACCGGGGAGCTGTTTTTT; CDR3 protein: CASSQDSRTGYSNTGELFF; D gene: TRBD1; J gene: TRBJ2-2; clone size: .; V gene: TRBV4-3
CDR3 DNA: TGTGCCAGCAGCTTACAGGAAGGAAACACCATATATTTT; CDR3 protein: CASSLQEGNTIYF; D gene: .; J gene: TRBJ1-3; clone size: .; V gene: TRBV11-1